A selection of T cell receptor beta chains follows, all from one sample in a study of T cells after yellow fever vaccination. MiXCR was run by TCRdb on the 5' RACE reads, yielding one entry per CDR3 protein. Among approximately 160,000 distinct CDR3 sequences listed, approximately 6.2% were seen once. The sample here was CD4+ T cells sorted from PBMCs, taken on the day of the first yellow fever vaccination. These receptors were obtained from a man aged 18 to 30 who received the YFV17D yellow fever vaccine. Each CDR3 is given with its conserved first and last residue. The order of the fields is D gene, V gene, CDR3 protein. D genes are given only for firm matches.

D: NA
V: TRBV29-1
CDR3: CSVETTGELFF

D: TRBD1
V: TRBV12-3/TRBV12-4
CDR3: CASRPGQGFGYTF

D: NA
V: TRBV7-9
CDR3: CASSTAGEFNSNYGYTF

D: NA
V: TRBV20-1
CDR3: CSASRGAGTDTQYF

D: NA
V: TRBV25-1
CDR3: CASSSGVGMNEQFF

D: NA
V: TRBV5-1
CDR3: CASSLSLAEAGELFF

D: NA
V: TRBV24-1
CDR3: CATKGEGQPQHF

D: NA
V: TRBV5-1
CDR3: CASIQDGGGYGYTF

D: NA
V: TRBV9
CDR3: CASSVGHVAGTGGELFF

D: NA
V: TRBV18
CDR3: CASSPLEPYEQYF

D: NA
V: TRBV12-3/TRBV12-4
CDR3: CASSGGGTSNQPQHF

D: TRBD1
V: TRBV7-8
CDR3: CASSTGGEQYF

D: TRBD1
V: TRBV6-1
CDR3: CASSESGQGAFF

D: TRBD1
V: TRBV2
CDR3: CASTVVGQGARNQPQHF

D: NA
V: TRBV6-5
CDR3: CASSYSSQGPNYGYTF

D: NA
V: TRBV6-1
CDR3: CASSPPGRGRETQYF

D: NA
V: TRBV7-2
CDR3: CASTGGGGGTQYF

D: NA
V: TRBV12-3/TRBV12-4
CDR3: CASSQSGTHGYTF

D: NA
V: TRBV5-1
CDR3: CASSALHSEQETQYF

D: NA
V: TRBV20-1
CDR3: CSAREAGSDSPLHF

D: NA
V: TRBV7-9
CDR3: CASSSRNLGWETQYF

D: NA
V: TRBV5-1
CDR3: CASSLSEEETQYF

D: TRBD2
V: TRBV20-1
CDR3: CSARSRGGWETQYF

D: NA
V: TRBV7-9
CDR3: CASSRLYNEHFF

D: TRBD2
V: TRBV2
CDR3: CASTRLAGGYEQFF

D: NA
V: TRBV20-1
CDR3: CSARDRVEAGEKLFF

D: TRBD1
V: TRBV5-1
CDR3: CASGPGTGVSTDTQYF

D: NA
V: TRBV7-2
CDR3: CASSLSRQDQLFF

D: NA
V: TRBV28
CDR3: CASSLAVGGVTEAFF

D: TRBD2
V: TRBV29-1
CDR3: CSSGYTDTQYF

D: TRBD1
V: TRBV29-1
CDR3: CSAGTGLHQPQHF

D: TRBD1
V: TRBV2
CDR3: CASSSLTGTDKNIQYF

D: NA
V: TRBV4-2
CDR3: CASGFAGRRRTDTQYF

D: TRBD1
V: TRBV7-2
CDR3: CASSVGQGDEKLFF

D: TRBD1
V: TRBV7-2
CDR3: CASSLGGTAQETQYF

D: TRBD2
V: TRBV11-2
CDR3: CAGSPVGLVPDTQYF

D: TRBD1
V: TRBV6-1
CDR3: CASREIGTGYDQGTQYF

D: NA
V: TRBV5-1
CDR3: CASSEIWETQYF

D: TRBD2
V: TRBV20-1
CDR3: CSAQRGRDNEQFF

D: TRBD1
V: TRBV7-8
CDR3: CASRQKPQGAPIENEQFF

D: NA
V: TRBV5-1
CDR3: CASSFDSISGELFF

D: TRBD1
V: TRBV5-1
CDR3: CASRRGQGKETQYF

D: NA
V: TRBV2
CDR3: CASSWDHSNQPQHF

D: NA
V: TRBV4-3
CDR3: CASSQDGQALSFYGYTF

D: TRBD2
V: TRBV7-3
CDR3: CASSLTSGETQYF

D: NA
V: TRBV7-2
CDR3: CASSLLPGTEAFF

D: NA
V: TRBV12-3/TRBV12-4
CDR3: CASSFHGGYNEQFF

D: TRBD1
V: TRBV20-1
CDR3: CSARRTGNTEAFF

D: NA
V: TRBV5-5
CDR3: CASSLSETVTLGQFF

D: TRBD1
V: TRBV18
CDR3: CASSPTPTGSEAFF

D: TRBD1
V: TRBV24-1
CDR3: CATSMTGVRTDTQYF

D: NA
V: TRBV5-1
CDR3: CASSLLGRGSTEAFF

D: NA
V: TRBV7-6
CDR3: CASSLAAVNTEAFF

D: NA
V: TRBV7-2
CDR3: CASSSWFTLHF